What follows describes a single TCR beta chain. The antigen remains undetermined. The method was immunoSEQ multiplex PCR; TCRdb's version includes in-frame clones alone and lacks a portion of them. Seen here are 75,000 to 100,000 clones, over 75% observed once, and the top ten hold 2.8%. This entry is derived from a study of T cell responses to AZD1222 COVID-19 vaccine. Study-wide results and caveats: Seropositive at baseline were only a handful of AZD1222 recipients.

The CDR3 totals 16 residues. Trimming shortened V by 6 bases and J by 0 bases, and 15 bases separated the two germline ends. Germline values: CDR1 MDHEN, CDR2 SYDVKM. The input for sequencing was peripheral blood, taken on day 0 of AZD1222 vaccination. The rearrangement joins TRBV28 to TRBJ1-5; D uncertain. The sequence was obtained from an adult in good health. CDR3 amino acids: CASSHPRGDSNQPQHF. The CDR3 bases are TGTGCCAGCAGCCACCCCCGAGGAGATAGCAATCAGCCCCAGCATTTT.